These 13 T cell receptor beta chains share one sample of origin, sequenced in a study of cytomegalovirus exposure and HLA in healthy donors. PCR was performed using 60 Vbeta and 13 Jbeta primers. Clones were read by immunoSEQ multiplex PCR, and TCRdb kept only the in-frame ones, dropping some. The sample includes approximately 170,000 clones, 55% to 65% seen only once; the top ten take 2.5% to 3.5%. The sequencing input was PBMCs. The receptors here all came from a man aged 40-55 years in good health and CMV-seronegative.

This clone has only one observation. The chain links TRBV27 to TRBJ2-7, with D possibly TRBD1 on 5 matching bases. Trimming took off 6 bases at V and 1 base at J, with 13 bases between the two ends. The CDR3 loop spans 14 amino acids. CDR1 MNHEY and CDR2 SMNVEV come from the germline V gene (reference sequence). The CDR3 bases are TGTGCCAGCAGCACCCTAGGACATTCCTACGAGCAGTACTTC. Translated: CASSTLGHSYEQYF.

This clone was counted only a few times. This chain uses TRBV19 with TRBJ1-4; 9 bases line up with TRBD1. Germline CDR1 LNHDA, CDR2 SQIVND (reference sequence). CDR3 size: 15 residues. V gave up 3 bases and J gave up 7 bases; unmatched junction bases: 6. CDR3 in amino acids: CASSMRGTGSEKLFF. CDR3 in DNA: TGTGCCAGTAGTATGCGGGGGACAGGGTCTGAAAAACTGTTTTTT.

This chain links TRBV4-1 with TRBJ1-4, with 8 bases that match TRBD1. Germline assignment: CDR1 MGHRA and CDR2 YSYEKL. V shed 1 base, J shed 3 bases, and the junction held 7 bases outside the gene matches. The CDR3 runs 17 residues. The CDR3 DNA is TGCGCCAGCAGCCAAGGGTTTACAGGGGGAGCTAATGAAAAACTGTTTTTT. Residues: CASSQGFTGGANEKLFF.

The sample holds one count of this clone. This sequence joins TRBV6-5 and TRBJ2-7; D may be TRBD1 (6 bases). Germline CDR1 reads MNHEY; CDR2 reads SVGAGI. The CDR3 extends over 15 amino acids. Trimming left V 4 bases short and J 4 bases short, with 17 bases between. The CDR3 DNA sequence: TGTGCCAGCAGTTCCACAGGGTTGGGGATATACGAGCAGTACTTC. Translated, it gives CASSSTGLGIYEQYF.

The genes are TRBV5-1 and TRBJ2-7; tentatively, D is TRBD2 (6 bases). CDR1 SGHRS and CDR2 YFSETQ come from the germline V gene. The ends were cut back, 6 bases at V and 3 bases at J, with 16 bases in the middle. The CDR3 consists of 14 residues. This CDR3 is CASTEQGGDYEQYF. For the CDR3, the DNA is TGCGCCAGCACAGAGCAAGGAGGGGACTACGAGCAGTACTTC.

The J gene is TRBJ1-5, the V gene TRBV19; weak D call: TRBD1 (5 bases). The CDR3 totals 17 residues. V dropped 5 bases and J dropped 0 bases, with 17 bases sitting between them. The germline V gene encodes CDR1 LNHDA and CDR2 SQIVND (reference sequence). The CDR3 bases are TGTGCCAGTAGTGCCCCCGGGGGAGGTACTAGCAATCAGCCCCAGCATTTT. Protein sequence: CASSAPGGGTSNQPQHF.

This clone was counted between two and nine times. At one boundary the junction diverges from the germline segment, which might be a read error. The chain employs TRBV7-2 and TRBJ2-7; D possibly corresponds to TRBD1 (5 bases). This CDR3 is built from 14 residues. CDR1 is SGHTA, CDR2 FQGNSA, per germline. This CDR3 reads CASSLAPQGNEQYF. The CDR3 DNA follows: TGTGCCAGCAGTTTAGCCCCCCAGGGAAACGAGCAGTACTTC.

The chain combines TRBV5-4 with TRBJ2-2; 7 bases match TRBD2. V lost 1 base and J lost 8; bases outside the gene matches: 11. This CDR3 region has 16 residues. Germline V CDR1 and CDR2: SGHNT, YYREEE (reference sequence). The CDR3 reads CASSLSTAGWSGELFF. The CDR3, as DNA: TGTGCCAGCAGCTTGTCGACAGCGGGGTGGTCGGGGGAGCTGTTTTTT.

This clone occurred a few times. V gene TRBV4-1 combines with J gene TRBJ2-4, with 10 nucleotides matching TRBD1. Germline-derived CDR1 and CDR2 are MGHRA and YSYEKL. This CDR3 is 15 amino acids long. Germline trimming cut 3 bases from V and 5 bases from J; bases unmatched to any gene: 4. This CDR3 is CASSQDRGVENIQYF. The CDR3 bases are TGCGCCAGCAGCCAGGACAGGGGGGTGGAAAACATTCAGTACTTC.

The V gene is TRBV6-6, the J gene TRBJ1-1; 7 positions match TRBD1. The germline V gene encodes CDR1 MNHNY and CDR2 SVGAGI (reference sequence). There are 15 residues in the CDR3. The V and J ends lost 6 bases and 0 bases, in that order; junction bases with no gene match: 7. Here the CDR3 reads CASSRQGMMNTEAFF. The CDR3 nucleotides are TGTGCCAGCAGCCGACAGGGTATGATGAACACTGAAGCTTTCTTT.

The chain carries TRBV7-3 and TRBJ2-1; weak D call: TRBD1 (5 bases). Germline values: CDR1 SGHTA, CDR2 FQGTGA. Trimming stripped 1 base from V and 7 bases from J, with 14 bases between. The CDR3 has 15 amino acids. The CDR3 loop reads CASSLMRQTQNEQFF. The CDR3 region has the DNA TGTGCCAGCAGCTTAATGAGACAGACCCAAAATGAGCAGTTCTTC.

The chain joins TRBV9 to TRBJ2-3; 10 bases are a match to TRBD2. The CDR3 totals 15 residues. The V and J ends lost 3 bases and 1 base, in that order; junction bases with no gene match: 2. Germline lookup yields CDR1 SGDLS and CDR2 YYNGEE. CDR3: CASSESGGGTDTQYF. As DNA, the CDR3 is TGTGCCAGCAGCGAAAGCGGGGGGGGCACAGATACGCAGTATTTT.

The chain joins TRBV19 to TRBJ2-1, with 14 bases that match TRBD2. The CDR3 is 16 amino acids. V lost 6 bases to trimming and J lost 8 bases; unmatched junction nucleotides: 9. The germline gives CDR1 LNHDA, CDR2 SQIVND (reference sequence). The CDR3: CASRTGTSGRGDEQFF. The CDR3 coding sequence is TGTGCCAGTAGAACTGGGACTAGCGGGAGAGGGGATGAGCAGTTCTTC. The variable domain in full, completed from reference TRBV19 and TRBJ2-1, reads DGGITQSPKYLFRKEGQNVTLSCEQNLNHDAMYWYRQDPGQGLRLIYYSQIVNDFQKGDIAEGYSVSREKKESFPLTVTSAQKNPTAFYLCASRTGTSGRGDEQFFGPGTRLTVL.